This T cell receptor beta chain was sequenced for a study of post-analysis software for immune sequencing data. Study-wide background: As for disease course, relapsing-remitting, secondary progressive and progressive-relapsing multiple sclerosis were all included.

Incorporated into the TCR beta cDNA libraries were unique molecular identifiers, which served to reduce PCR and sequencing biases. Researchers reported 520,000 or so cDNA molecules coming from about 0.98 to 11 million T cells. From the PCR reads, TCRdb called clonotypes with MiXCR, one entry per CDR3 protein. This table has 750,000 to 900,000 distinct CDR3 sequences, around 42% appearing once. Study-wide points: Patients carried several TRBV segments more frequently than controls did, and TRBV5-6, TRBV5-1 and TRBV20-1 were among them.

This clonotype occurred a few times. No antigen is known for it. Germline V gives CDR1 MNHEY, CDR2 SVGAGI. This CDR3 has 15 amino acids. The V gene end was trimmed by 5 bases and the J gene end by 5 bases; junction bases not matched to a gene: 8. Input material: blood. The genes are TRBV6-5 and TRBJ2-1, with 8 bases identical to TRBD2. The TCR sequence derives from a girl aged 5 to 17 with multiple sclerosis. CDR3: CASSNTGGPHNEQFF. The CDR3 DNA is TGTGCCAGCAGTAACACGGGAGGGCCCCACAATGAGCAGTTCTTC.